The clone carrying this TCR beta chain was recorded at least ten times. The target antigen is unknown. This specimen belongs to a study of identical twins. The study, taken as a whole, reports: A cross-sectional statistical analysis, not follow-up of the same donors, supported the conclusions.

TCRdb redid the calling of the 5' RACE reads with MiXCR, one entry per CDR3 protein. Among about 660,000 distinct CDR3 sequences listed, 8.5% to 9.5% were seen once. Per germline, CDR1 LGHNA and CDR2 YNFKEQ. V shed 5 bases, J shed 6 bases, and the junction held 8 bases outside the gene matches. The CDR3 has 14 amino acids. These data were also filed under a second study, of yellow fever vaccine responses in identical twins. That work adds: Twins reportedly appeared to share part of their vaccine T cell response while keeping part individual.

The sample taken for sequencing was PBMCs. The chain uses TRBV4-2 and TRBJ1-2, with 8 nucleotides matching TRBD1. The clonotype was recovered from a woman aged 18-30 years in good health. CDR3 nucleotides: TGTGCCAGCAGCTCAGGACAGGGCGTCGATGGCTACACCTTC. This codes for CASSSGQGVDGYTF.